The 30 T cell receptor beta chains reported below all come from one sample, sequenced in a study of T cell repertoires in cytomegalovirus infection. TCRdb ran MiXCR on the reads and lists one entry per CDR3 protein. The sample carries approximately 730,000 distinct CDR3 sequences, about 28% recorded once. For these receptors, no antigen is known. The sequencing used cultured CD8+ T cells from PBMCs, collected from culture after CMV antigen stimulation. The receptors shown here come from a human donor in good health (CMV status not recorded). Some clones in this sample may be carry-over from other donors' samples.

This clonotype was counted only a few times. The chain employs TRBV27 and TRBJ2-5; a possible D gene is TRBD2 (6 bases). Trimming shortened V by 7 bases and J by 5 bases, and 20 bases separated the two germline ends. Germline V gene sequence: CDR1 MNHEY, CDR2 SMNVEV (reference sequence). The CDR3 sequence is 15 residues long. The CDR3 loop reads CASKPSPIGGETQYF. The CDR3 DNA follows: TGTGCCAGCAAGCCCTCCCCGATTGGGGGGGAGACCCAGTACTTC.

The chain joins TRBV28 to TRBJ1-1; D gene ambiguous. With 5 bases removed from V and 0 bases from J, the gap between germline ends came to 13 bases. This CDR3 region has 15 residues. In germline, CDR1 is MDHEN, CDR2 SYDVKM. The CDR3 DNA is TGTGCCAGCAGTCCTGTCGCGCCCCTGAACACTGAAGCTTTCTTT. Residues: CASSPVAPLNTEAFF.

In this sample, this clonotype turned up a few times. The chain recombines TRBV18 with TRBJ1-2; D is uncertain. Trimming left V 3 bases short and J 6 bases short, with 11 bases between. Per the germline V gene, CDR1 is KGHSH and CDR2 is LQKENI. This CDR3 has 13 amino acids. CDR3 protein: CASSPAVGDGYTF. Written as DNA, the CDR3 is TGTGCCAGCTCACCGGCTGTCGGTGATGGCTACACCTTC. Full variable domain (remainder filled in from reference TRBV18 and TRBJ1-2): NAGVMQNPRHLVRRRGQEARLRCSPMKGHSHVYWYRQLPEEGLKFMVYLQKENIIDESGMPKERFSAEFPKEGPSILRIQQVVRGDSAAYFCASSPAVGDGYTFGSGTRLTVV.

As DNA, the CDR3 is TGTGCCAGCAGTTCCGGTCCAGGTTACGAGCAGTACGTC. It specifies CASSSGPGYEQYV. The rearrangement joins TRBV27 to TRBJ2-7; unclear D gene. This CDR3 comprises 13 residues. CDR1 is MNHEY, CDR2 SMNVEV, per germline (reference sequence). The V end lost 4 bases, the J end lost 4 bases, and 11 bases lay between the germline ends.

This chain links TRBV19 with TRBJ1-5, with D tentatively TRBD1 (5 bases). This CDR3 is 15 amino acids long. V was pared by 6 bases and J by 3 bases, with 15 bases between. Germline V gives CDR1 LNHDA, CDR2 SQIVND (reference sequence). The CDR3 nucleotides are TGTGCCAGTAGGCCTCAGGGAAGCGACAATCAGCCCCAGCATTTT. Encoded protein: CASRPQGSDNQPQHF.

This clonotype occurred many times. The V and J genes are TRBV7-9 and TRBJ2-7; unclear D gene. CDR3 length: 12 amino acids. V was trimmed by 3 bases and J by 3 bases, leaving 6 bases between them. CDR1 and CDR2 (germline): SEHNR, FQNEAQ (reference sequence). The DNA of the CDR3 is TGTGCCAGCAGCTTCCTGAGCTACGAGCAGTACTTC. Its translation is CASSFLSYEQYF.

The sample holds a few counts of this clonotype. The rearrangement uses TRBV6-2 or TRBV6-3 and TRBJ1-2; 9 bases are a match to TRBD1. The CDR3 runs 19 residues. The V gene's germline CDR1 is MNHEY and CDR2 SVGEGT. V dropped 0 bases and J dropped 3; count of bases not matched to a gene: 14. CDR3 nucleotides: TGTGCCAGCAGTTACTCCCACAGGGGGCGAAAAGAGAAGGACTATGGCTACACCTTC. Translated: CASSYSHRGRKEKDYGYTF.

This clonotype showed up just a few times. The rearrangement uses TRBV24-1 and TRBJ2-3, with D hard to call. This CDR3 is built from 12 residues. From germline, CDR1 is KGHDR and CDR2 SFDVKD. V lost 7 bases and J lost 10, with 14 bases in between. CDR3: CATSTRAVPQYF. The CDR3 nucleotides are TGTGCCACCAGCACAAGGGCGGTCCCGCAGTATTTT.

The chain employs TRBV7-6 and TRBJ1-4; TRBD1 is a possible D gene (5 bases). The CDR3 consists of 13 residues. Trimming took off 4 bases at V and 8 bases at J, with 11 bases between the two ends. Germline CDR1 and CDR2: SGHVS and FNYEAQ. CDR3 bases: TGTGCCAGCAGCTCGGGACCGGGGGAAAAACTGTTTTTT. Amino acid sequence: CASSSGPGEKLFF.

This chain uses TRBV2 with TRBJ2-7, with D perhaps matching TRBD2 (6 bases). Germline loops: CDR1 SNHLY, CDR2 FYNNEI. CDR3 length equals 16 residues. Trimming stripped 3 bases from V and 0 bases from J, with 15 bases between. The CDR3 loop is CASSDPRTITSYEQYF. The CDR3, as DNA: TGTGCCAGCAGTGATCCCCGGACTATTACCTCCTACGAGCAGTACTTC.

V is TRBV28 and J is TRBJ2-3; perhaps D is TRBD1 or TRBD2 (6 bases each). The CDR3 is made up of 18 amino acids. CDR1 is MDHEN, CDR2 SYDVKM, per germline. The ends were cut back, 2 bases at V and 4 bases at J, with 22 bases in the middle. CDR3 amino acids: CASSLINLIRGPADTQYF. CDR3 DNA sequence: TGTGCCAGCAGTTTAATAAATCTAATCCGGGGGCCGGCAGATACGCAGTATTTT.

V is TRBV6-5 and J is TRBJ1-1; no definite D call. V lost 4 bases and J lost 3, with 12 bases in between. CDR1 and CDR2 (germline): MNHEY, SVGAGI. This CDR3 has 14 residues. The DNA of the CDR3 is TGTGCCAGCAGTTGGAGAAATCTCGACACTGAAGCTTTCTTT. Translating gives CASSWRNLDTEAFF.

The gene calls are TRBV7-9 and TRBJ1-4; a possible D gene is TRBD1 (6 bases). The V gene's germline CDR1 is SEHNR and CDR2 FQNEAQ (reference sequence). With 9 bases removed from V and 8 bases from J, the gap between germline ends came to 16 bases. This CDR3 region has 13 residues. CDR3 loop: CASKQGSVEKLFF. The DNA for the CDR3 is TGTGCCAGTAAACAGGGTTCTGTCGAAAAACTGTTTTTT.

On this clonotype itself: The junction differs from germline at one of its ends, possibly a read error. The chain joins TRBV4-1 to TRBJ2-5, with D possibly called TRBD1 or TRBD2 (6 bases each). The CDR3 consists of 14 residues. Germline assignment: CDR1 MGHRA and CDR2 YSYEKL. The CDR3 spells CASSQVLGGETQYF. CDR3 DNA: TGTGCCAGCAGCCAAGTCCTGGGGGGCGAGACCCAGTACTTC.

J is TRBJ1-2 and V is TRBV5-6, with D possibly being TRBD1 (5 bases). The CDR3 length is 20 residues. The germline gives CDR1 SGHDT, CDR2 YYEEEE. V dropped 2 bases and J dropped 3 bases, with 29 bases sitting between them. CDR3 bases: TGTGCCAGCAGCTTAGGAGCGGGACCCACATTTCGGTCGGGCTACTATGGCTACACCTTC. It yields the protein CASSLGAGPTFRSGYYGYTF.

The chain employs TRBV4-2 and TRBJ1-1; tentative D call: TRBD1 (6 bases). The V gene lost 0 bases and the J gene lost 6 bases, with 17 bases spanning the gap. CDR1 LGHNA and CDR2 YNFKEQ come from the germline V gene. CDR3 length: 16 residues. The CDR3 DNA sequence: TGTGCCAGCAGCCAAGATGGGGACACTTTAGAGGCTGAAGCTTTCTTT. It translates to CASSQDGDTLEAEAFF.

J is TRBJ1-2 and V is TRBV12-3 or TRBV12-4; no clear D. This CDR3 contains 13 residues. V was shortened by 5 bases and J by 3 bases, with 10 bases between the two germline ends. The DNA of the CDR3 is TGTGCCAGCAGTCGGAGAAGGGACTATGGCTACACCTTC. Translation: CASSRRRDYGYTF.

This clonotype was observed at least ten times. This chain uses TRBV7-4 with TRBJ2-7; 13 bases agree with TRBD2. Germline CDR1 and CDR2: SGHVT and SQSDAQ. V lost 4 bases and J lost 2; bases outside the gene matches: 8. The CDR3 spans 17 residues. The CDR3 bases are TGTGCCAGCAGCTCCCGACTAGCGGGGGGTTACACCTACGAGCAGTACGTC. Translated, it gives CASSSRLAGGYTYEQYV.

This clonotype was picked up a small number of times. The V and J genes are TRBV4-1 and TRBJ2-1; D may be TRBD2 (5 bases). Germline V gives CDR1 MGHRA, CDR2 YSYEKL. Trimming took 1 base from V and 4 from J, leaving 14 bases between them. There are 16 residues in the CDR3. CDR3 amino acids: CASSQGPLGGYNEQFF. The DNA for the CDR3 is TGCGCCAGCAGCCAAGGTCCCCTTGGCGGGTACAATGAGCAGTTCTTC.

The chain joins TRBV4-3 to TRBJ2-1; 7 bases are a match to TRBD1. The CDR3 is 15 amino acids. Germline-derived CDR1 and CDR2 are LGHNA and YSLEER. The junction had 4 bases not matched to a gene; V was cut back by 4 bases and J by 1 base. CDR3 bases: TGCGCCAGCAGCCCAGAGGGGGCTTCCTACAATGAGCAGTTCTTC. It codes for CASSPEGASYNEQFF.

The V and J genes are TRBV4-3 and TRBJ2-5, with 9 bases lining up with TRBD1. CDR3 length: 16 amino acids. Per germline, CDR1 LGHNA and CDR2 YSLEER. The V gene end was trimmed by 0 bases and the J gene end by 7 bases; junction bases not matched to a gene: 9. The CDR3 coding sequence is TGCGCCAGCAGCCAAGAGGGACAGGGCCTAGGGGGGACCCAGTACTTC. This sequence encodes CASSQEGQGLGGTQYF.

This clonotype was counted only a few times. The rearrangement links TRBV7-9 to TRBJ2-2, with no clear D. The V end was cut by 8 bases, the J end by 1 base, with 14 bases between. This CDR3 region has 15 residues. Germline values: CDR1 SEHNR, CDR2 FQNEAQ (reference sequence). CDR3: CASVGSGVNTGELFF. The CDR3 DNA reads TGTGCCAGCGTCGGAAGTGGAGTGAACACCGGGGAGCTGTTTTTT. The full variable domain, completed using reference TRBV7-9 and TRBJ2-2, is DTGVSQNPRHKITKRGQNVTFRCDPISEHNRLYWYRQTLGQGPEFLTYFQNEAQLEKSRLLSDRFSAERPKGSFSTLEIQRTEQGDSAMYLCASVGSGVNTGELFFGEGSRLTVL.

The chain carries TRBV7-9 and TRBJ2-5, with D hard to call. Germline assignment: CDR1 SEHNR and CDR2 FQNEAQ (reference sequence). The CDR3 runs 13 residues. The V end lost 5 bases, the J end lost 5 bases, and 12 bases lay between the germline ends. CDR3 bases: TGTGCCAGCAGCCCCCCAGAGAAGGAGACCCAGTACTTC. As protein: CASSPPEKETQYF.

This clonotype was found a few times. V gene TRBV7-9 combines with J gene TRBJ2-5; no firm D call. Germline lookup yields CDR1 SEHNR and CDR2 FQNEAQ (reference sequence). V lost 7 bases to trimming and J lost 5 bases, with 17 bases between them. The CDR3 extends over 14 amino acids. CDR3 protein: CASTPAGLGETQYF. CDR3 in DNA: TGTGCCAGCACCCCCGCCGGATTGGGGGAGACCCAGTACTTC.

This clonotype was counted only a few times. This chain uses TRBV7-9 with TRBJ2-7; 11 bases are a match to TRBD2. Losses at the gene ends were 4 bases for V and 4 bases for J; bases not matched to a gene: 6. The CDR3 spans 15 residues. Germline V gives CDR1 SEHNR, CDR2 FQNEAQ (reference sequence). The CDR3 sequence is CASSSRTSGGYEQYF. Written as DNA, the CDR3 is TGTGCCAGCAGCTCGAGAACTAGCGGGGGTTACGAGCAGTACTTC.

The genes are TRBV27 and TRBJ2-2, with TRBD1 identical over 7 bases. The CDR3 contains 14 residues. Unmatched junction bases numbered 3, after V lost 0 bases and J lost 8 bases. CDR1 is MNHEY and CDR2 is SMNVEV in the germline V gene (reference sequence). The CDR3 region is CASSLSKGAGELFF. CDR3 DNA: TGTGCCAGCAGTTTATCGAAGGGGGCAGGGGAGCTGTTTTTT.

This clonotype occurred many times. This chain joins TRBV19 and TRBJ2-1, with D perhaps TRBD1 (6 bases). V lost 5 bases to trimming and J lost 1 base, with 12 bases between them. The CDR3 totals 15 residues. Germline-derived CDR1 and CDR2 are LNHDA and SQIVND (reference sequence). The CDR3 region has the DNA TGTGCCAGTAGTCTCGGACAGCCTTCCTACAATGAGCAGTTCTTC. Its translation is CASSLGQPSYNEQFF.

This sequence joins TRBV15 and TRBJ1-5; 10 nucleotides agree with TRBD1. CDR3 length equals 14 residues. Germline V gene sequence: CDR1 LNHNV, CDR2 YYDKDF (reference sequence). V shed 9 bases, J shed 5 bases, and the junction held 7 bases outside the gene matches. The CDR3 bases are TGTGCCACGACCGGGACAGGGGCAGATCAGCCCCAGCATTTT. It specifies CATTGTGADQPQHF. The complete variable domain, with remaining parts taken from reference TRBV15 and TRBJ1-5, reads DAMVIQNPRYQVTQFGKPVTLSCSQTLNHNVMYWYQQKSSQAPKLLFHYYDKDFNNEADTPDNFQSRRPNTSFCFLDIRSPGLGDTAMYLCATTGTGADQPQHFGDGTRLSIL.

This clonotype showed up just a few times. This rearrangement joins TRBV27 to TRBJ2-3, with TRBD2 matching over 7 bases. Trimming at V came to 3 bases and at J to 3 bases, leaving 6 bases not matched to a gene. The CDR3 is made up of 15 amino acids. The germline CDR1 and CDR2 sequences are MNHEY and SMNVEV (reference sequence). In DNA, the CDR3 is TGTGCCAGCAGTTTCCTGGGAGGGGTAACAGATACGCAGTATTTT. Translation: CASSFLGGVTDTQYF.

The chain links TRBV7-9 to TRBJ1-2; 9 bases line up with TRBD1. Germline CDR1 SEHNR, CDR2 FQNEAQ (reference sequence). The CDR3 runs to 17 residues. Unmatched junction bases numbered 18, after V lost 6 bases and J lost 7 bases. The CDR3 nucleotides are TGTGCCAGCAGTACACCGGGACAGGGCGCCGAGAGGAGTGGCTACACCTTC. This encodes CASSTPGQGAERSGYTF.